This TCR beta chain was sequenced in a study of cytomegalovirus exposure and HLA in healthy donors. Method: immunoSEQ multiplex PCR; TCRdb's copy keeps in-frame clones and lacks some. Of 200,000 to 250,000 clones in the sample, roughly 88% were seen once. The junction had 7 bases not matched to a gene; V was cut back by 6 bases and J by 6 bases. The CDR3 loop spans 14 amino acids. Looked up from germline, CDR1 is ENHRY and CDR2 is SYGVKD. This clonotype was sampled from a woman aged 30 to 39 in good health and CMV-seropositive. This sequence joins TRBV10-3 and TRBJ2-1; 8 positions match TRBD2. Material: PBMCs. The CDR3 here is CAISPAGVSNEQFF. CDR3 sequence (DNA): TGTGCCATCAGCCCAGCGGGAGTGTCCAATGAGCAGTTCTTC.